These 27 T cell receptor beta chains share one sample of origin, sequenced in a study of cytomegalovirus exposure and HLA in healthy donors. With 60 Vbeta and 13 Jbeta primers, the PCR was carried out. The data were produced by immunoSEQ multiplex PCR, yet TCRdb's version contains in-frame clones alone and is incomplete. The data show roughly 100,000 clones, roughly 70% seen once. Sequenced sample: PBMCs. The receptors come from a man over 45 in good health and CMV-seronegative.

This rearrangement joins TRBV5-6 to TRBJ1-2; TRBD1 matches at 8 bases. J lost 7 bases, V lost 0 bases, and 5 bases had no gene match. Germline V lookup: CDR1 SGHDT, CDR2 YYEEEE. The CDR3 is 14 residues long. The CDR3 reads CASSLGRGRGGYTF. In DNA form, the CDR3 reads TGTGCCAGCAGCTTGGGCAGGGGGCGAGGTGGCTACACCTTC.

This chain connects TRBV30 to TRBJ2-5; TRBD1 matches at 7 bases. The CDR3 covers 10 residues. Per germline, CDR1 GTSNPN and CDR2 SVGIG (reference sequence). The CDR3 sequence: CASQGETQYF. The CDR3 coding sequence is TGTGCTTCACAGGGGGAGACCCAGTACTTC.

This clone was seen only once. CDR3 nucleotides: TGTGCCAGCAGTGATACAGCACCCTACGAGCAGTACTTC. Amino acid sequence: CASSDTAPYEQYF. The V gene is TRBV6-1, the J gene TRBJ2-7; D is undetermined. This CDR3 spans 13 amino acids. The V end was cut by 3 bases, the J end by 2 bases, with 8 bases between. CDR1 MNHNS and CDR2 SASEGT come from the germline V gene.

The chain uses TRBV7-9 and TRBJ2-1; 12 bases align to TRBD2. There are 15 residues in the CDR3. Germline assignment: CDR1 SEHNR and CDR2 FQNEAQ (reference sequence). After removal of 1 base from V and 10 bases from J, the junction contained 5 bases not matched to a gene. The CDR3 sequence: CASSLEASGRAEQFF. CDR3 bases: TGTGCCAGCAGCTTAGAGGCTAGCGGGAGGGCGGAGCAGTTCTTC.

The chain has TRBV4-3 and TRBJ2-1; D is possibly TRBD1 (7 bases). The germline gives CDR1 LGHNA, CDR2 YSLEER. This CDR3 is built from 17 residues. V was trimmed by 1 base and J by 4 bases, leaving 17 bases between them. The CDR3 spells CASSQGPPRGDYNEQFF. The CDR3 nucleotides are TGCGCCAGCAGCCAAGGCCCGCCCAGGGGGGATTACAATGAGCAGTTCTTC.

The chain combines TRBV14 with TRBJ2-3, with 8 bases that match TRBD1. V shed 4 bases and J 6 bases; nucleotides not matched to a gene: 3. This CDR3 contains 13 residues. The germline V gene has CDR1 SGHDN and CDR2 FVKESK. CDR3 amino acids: CASSPRGLDTQYF. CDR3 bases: TGTGCCAGCAGCCCCAGGGGGCTGGATACGCAGTATTTT.

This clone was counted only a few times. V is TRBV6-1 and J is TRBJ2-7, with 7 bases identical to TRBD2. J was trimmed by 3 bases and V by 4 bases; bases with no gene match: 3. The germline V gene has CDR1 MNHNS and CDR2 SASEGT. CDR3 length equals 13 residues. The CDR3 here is CASSGERDYEQYF. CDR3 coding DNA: TGTGCCAGCAGTGGGGAGCGGGACTACGAGCAGTACTTC.

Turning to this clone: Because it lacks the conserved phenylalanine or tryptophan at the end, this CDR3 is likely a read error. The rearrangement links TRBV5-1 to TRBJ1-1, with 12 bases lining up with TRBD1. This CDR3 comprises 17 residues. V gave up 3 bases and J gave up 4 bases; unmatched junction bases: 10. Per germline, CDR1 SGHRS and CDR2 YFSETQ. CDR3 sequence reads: CASSSRDRGLVGTEAFL. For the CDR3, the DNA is TGCGCCAGCAGCTCCCGGGACAGGGGGCTGGTGGGCACTGAAGCTTTCCTT.

The CDR3 sequence: CAISLQGANEKLFF. CDR3 in DNA: TGTGCCATCAGCTTACAAGGGGCTAATGAAAAACTGTTTTTT. V and J are TRBV10-3 and TRBJ1-4; weak D call: TRBD1 (5 bases). Trimming shortened V by 6 bases and J by 3 bases, and 11 bases separated the two germline ends. The germline V gene encodes CDR1 ENHRY and CDR2 SYGVKD. The CDR3 consists of 14 residues.

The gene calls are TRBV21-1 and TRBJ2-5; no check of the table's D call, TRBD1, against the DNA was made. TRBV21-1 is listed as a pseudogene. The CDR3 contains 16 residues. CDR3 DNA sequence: TGTGCCAGCACCCATTACAGGGGTTTGAACCAAGAGACCCAGTACTTC. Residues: CASTHYRGLNQETQYF.

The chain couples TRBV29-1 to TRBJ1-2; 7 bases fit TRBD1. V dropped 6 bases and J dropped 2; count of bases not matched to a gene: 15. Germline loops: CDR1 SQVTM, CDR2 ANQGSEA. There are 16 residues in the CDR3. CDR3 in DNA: TGCAGCGTCCCAGGAGCGCCGGGACAGCTGAACTATGGCTACACCTTC. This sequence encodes CSVPGAPGQLNYGYTF.

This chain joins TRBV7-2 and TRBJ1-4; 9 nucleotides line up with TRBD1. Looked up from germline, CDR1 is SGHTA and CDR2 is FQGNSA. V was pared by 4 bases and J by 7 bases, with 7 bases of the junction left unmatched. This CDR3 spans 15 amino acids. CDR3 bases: TGTGCCAGCAGCTACAGGGGGCAATTGGGTGAAAAACTGTTTTTT. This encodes CASSYRGQLGEKLFF.

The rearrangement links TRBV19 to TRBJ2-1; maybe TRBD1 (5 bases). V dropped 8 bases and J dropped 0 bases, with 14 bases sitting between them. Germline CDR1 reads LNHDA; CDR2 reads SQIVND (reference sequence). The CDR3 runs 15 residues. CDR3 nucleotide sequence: TGTGCCAGTGGCTACAGGTGGAGCTCCTACAATGAGCAGTTCTTC. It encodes CASGYRWSSYNEQFF.

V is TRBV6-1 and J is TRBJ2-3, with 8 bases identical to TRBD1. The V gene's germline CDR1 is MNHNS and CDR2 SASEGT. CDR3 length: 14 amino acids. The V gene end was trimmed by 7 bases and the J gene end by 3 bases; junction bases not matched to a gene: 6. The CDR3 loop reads CASTLQGETDTQYF. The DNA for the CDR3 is TGTGCCAGCACCTTACAGGGGGAAACAGATACGCAGTATTTT.

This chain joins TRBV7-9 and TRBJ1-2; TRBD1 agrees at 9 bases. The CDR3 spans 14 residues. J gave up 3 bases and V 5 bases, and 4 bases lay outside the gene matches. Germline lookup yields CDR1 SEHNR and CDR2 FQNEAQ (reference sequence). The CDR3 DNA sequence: TGTGCCAGCAGCCCCTGGACAGGGGACTATGGCTACACCTTC. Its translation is CASSPWTGDYGYTF.

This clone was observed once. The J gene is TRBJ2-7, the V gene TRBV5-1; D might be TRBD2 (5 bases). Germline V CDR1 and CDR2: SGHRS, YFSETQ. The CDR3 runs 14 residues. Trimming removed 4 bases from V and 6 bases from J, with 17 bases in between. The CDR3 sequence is CASSPGNLMGEQYF. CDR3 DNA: TGCGCCAGCAGCCCGGGAAATTTAATGGGCGAGCAGTACTTC.

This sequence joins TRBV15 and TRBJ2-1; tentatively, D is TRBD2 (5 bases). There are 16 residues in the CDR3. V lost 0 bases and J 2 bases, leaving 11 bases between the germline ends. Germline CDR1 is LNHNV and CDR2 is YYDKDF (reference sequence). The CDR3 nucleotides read TGTGCCACCAGCAGAGATCGGGGTAGCGCCTACAATGAGCAGTTCTTC. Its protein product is CATSRDRGSAYNEQFF.

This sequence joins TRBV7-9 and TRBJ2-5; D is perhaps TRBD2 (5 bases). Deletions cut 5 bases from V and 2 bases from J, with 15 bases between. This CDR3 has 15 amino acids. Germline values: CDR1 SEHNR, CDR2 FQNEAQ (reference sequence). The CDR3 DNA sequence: TGTGCCAGCAGCCCTTTGGCGGGCAATCAAGAGACCCAGTACTTC. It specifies CASSPLAGNQETQYF.

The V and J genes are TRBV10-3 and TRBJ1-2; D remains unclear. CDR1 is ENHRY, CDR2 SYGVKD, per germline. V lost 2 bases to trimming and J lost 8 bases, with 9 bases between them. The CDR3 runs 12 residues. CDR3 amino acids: CAISEVEGGYTF. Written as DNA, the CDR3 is TGTGCCATCAGTGAGGTGGAGGGCGGCTACACCTTC.

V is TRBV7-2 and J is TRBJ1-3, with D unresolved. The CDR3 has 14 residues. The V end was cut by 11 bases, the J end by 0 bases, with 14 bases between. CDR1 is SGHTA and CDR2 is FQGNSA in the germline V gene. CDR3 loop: CASLTGPSGNTIYF. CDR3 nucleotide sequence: TGTGCCTCCCTGACTGGTCCCTCTGGAAACACCATATATTTT.

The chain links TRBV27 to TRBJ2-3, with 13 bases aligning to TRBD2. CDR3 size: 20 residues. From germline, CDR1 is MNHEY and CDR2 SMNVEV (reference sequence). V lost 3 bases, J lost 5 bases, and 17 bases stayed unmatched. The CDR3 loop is CASSFLGLAGVSGARDTQYF. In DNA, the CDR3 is TGTGCCAGCAGTTTCCTAGGACTAGCGGGAGTTTCCGGTGCGCGAGATACGCAGTATTTT.

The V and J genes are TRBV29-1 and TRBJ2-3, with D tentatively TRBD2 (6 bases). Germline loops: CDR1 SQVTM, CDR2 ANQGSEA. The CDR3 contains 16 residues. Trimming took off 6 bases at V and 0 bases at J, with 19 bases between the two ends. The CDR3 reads CSVGGSMRGSTDTQYF. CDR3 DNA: TGCAGCGTGGGGGGTAGTATGCGGGGAAGCACAGATACGCAGTATTTT.

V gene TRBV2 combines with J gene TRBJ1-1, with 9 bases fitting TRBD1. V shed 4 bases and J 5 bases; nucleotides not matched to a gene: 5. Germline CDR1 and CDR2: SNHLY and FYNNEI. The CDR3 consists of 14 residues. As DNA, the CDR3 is TGTGCCAGCAGTGGGGACAGGGTAGGAACTGAAGCTTTCTTT. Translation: CASSGDRVGTEAFF.

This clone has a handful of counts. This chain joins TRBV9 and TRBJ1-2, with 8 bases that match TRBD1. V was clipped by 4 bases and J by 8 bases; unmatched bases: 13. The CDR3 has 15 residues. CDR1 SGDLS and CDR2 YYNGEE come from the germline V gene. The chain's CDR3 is CASSSRSDRGNGYTF. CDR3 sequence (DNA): TGTGCCAGCAGCTCTCGAAGCGACAGGGGCAACGGCTACACCTTC.

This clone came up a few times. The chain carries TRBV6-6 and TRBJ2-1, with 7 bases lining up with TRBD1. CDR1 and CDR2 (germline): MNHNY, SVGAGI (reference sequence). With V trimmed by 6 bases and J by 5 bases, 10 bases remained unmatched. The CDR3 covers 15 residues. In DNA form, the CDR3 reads TGTGCCAGCAGCATGGCCGGACAGGCGAACAATGAGCAGTTCTTC. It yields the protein CASSMAGQANNEQFF.

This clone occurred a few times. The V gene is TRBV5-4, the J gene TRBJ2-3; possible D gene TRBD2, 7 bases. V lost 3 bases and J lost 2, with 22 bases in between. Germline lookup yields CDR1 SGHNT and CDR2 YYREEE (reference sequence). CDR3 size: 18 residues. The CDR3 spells CASSWGGAAGALTDTQYF. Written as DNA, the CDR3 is TGTGCCAGCAGCTGGGGGGGGGCCGCGGGGGCTCTCACAGATACGCAGTATTTT.

The CDR3 DNA reads as TGTGCCAGCAGCGTAGGGGACAGGCGGACAAATGAGCAGTTCTTC. Its protein product is CASSVGDRRTNEQFF. This chain links TRBV9 with TRBJ2-1, with 8 bases fitting TRBD1. CDR1 and CDR2 from the germline V gene are SGDLS and YYNGEE. The junction had 6 bases not matched to a gene; V was cut back by 0 bases and J by 7 bases. The CDR3 is 15 amino acids.